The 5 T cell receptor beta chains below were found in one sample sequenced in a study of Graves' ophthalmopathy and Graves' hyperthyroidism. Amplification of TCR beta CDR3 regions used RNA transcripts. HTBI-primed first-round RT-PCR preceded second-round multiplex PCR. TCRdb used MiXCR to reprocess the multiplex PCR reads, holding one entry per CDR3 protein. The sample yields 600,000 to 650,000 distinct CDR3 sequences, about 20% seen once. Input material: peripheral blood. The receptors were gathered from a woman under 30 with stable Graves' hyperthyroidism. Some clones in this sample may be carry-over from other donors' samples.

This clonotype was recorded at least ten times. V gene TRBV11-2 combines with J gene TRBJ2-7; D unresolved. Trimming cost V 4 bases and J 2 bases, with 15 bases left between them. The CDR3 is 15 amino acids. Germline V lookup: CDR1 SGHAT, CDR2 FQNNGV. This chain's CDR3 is CASSSSVGVTYEQYF. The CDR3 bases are TGTGCCAGCAGCTCCTCGGTGGGCGTTACCTACGAGCAGTACTTC.

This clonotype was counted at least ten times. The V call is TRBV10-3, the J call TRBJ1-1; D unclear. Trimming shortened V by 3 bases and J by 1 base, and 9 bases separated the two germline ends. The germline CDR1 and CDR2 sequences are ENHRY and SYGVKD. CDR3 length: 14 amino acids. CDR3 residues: CAISDPAKNTEAFF. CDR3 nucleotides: TGTGCCATCAGTGATCCGGCAAAGAACACTGAAGCTTTCTTT.

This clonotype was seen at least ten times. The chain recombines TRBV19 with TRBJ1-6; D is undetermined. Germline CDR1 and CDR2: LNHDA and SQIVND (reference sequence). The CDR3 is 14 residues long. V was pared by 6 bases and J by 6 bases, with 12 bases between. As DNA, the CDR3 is TGTGCCAGTAGCCCTGGACGGCTTAATTCACCCCTCCACTTT. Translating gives CASSPGRLNSPLHF.

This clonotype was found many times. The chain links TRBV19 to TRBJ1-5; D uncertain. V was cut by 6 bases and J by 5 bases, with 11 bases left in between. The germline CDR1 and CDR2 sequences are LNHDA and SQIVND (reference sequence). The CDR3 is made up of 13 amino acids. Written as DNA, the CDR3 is TGTGCCAGTAGCGGAGGGCTTTATCAGCCCCAGCATTTT. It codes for CASSGGLYQPQHF.

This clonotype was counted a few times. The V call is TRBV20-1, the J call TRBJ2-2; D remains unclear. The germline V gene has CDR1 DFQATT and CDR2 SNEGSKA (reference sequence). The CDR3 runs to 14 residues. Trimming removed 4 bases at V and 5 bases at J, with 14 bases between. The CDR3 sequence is CSATGSFQTGELFF. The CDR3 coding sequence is TGCAGTGCTACCGGGTCCTTTCAAACCGGGGAGCTGTTTTTT.